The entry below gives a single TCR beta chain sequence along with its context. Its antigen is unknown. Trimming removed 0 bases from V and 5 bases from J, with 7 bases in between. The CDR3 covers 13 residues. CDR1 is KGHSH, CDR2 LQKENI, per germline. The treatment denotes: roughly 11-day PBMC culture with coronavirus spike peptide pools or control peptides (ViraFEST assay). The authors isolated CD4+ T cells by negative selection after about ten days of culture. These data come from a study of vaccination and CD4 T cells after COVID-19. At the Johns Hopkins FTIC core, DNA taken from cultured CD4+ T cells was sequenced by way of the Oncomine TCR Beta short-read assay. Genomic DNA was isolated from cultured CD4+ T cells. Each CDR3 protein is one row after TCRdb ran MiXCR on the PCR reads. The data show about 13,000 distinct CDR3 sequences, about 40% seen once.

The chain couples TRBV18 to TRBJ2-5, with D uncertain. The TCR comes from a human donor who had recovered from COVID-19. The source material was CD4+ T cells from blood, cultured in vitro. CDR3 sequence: CASSPPLGETQYF. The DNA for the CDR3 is TGTGCCAGCTCACCACCCCTAGGGGAGACCCAGTACTTC.